These T cell receptor beta chains were read from a single sample in a study of CD8+ T cells in alopecia areata. The method was immunoSEQ multiplex PCR; TCRdb's version includes in-frame clones alone and lacks a portion of them. The sample contains some 120,000 clones, roughly 55% of which appear only once. This material consisted of CD8+ T cells sorted from blood, taken at week 24, from a patient treated with tofacitinib. The receptor source for this set is a human donor with alopecia areata. Each CDR3 is given with its conserved first and last residue. Each record gives: V gene, J gene, D gene, CDR3 length, clone size, CDR3 DNA, CDR3 protein. A D gene is named only where the DNA matches it firmly. The size of a clone is reported for some rows only, either as once, few or many, or as a class for expanded clones.

>TRBV6-4|TRBJ2-3|TRBD2|15|NA
TGTGCCAGCAGTGAAGGACTAGCGGGCTCAGATACGCAGTATTTT
CASSEGLAGSDTQYF
>TRBV5-6|TRBJ2-7|NA|13|once
TGTGCCAGCAGCTTGGCCACTTCCTACGAGCAGTACTTC
CASSLATSYEQYF
>TRBV20-1|TRBJ2-7|NA|11|NA
TGCAGTGCTACCCTTGCCTACGAGCAGTACTTC
CSATLAYEQYF
>TRBV4-1|TRBJ2-1|NA|12|NA
TGCGCCAGCAGCCAAGATGGGACTTTACAGTTCTTC
CASSQDGTLQFF
>TRBV5-1|TRBJ2-7|NA|16|NA
TGCGCCAGCAGCTTGGTCCTTCGGCCTTCAACGGGGGAGCAGTACTTC
CASSLVLRPSTGEQYF
>TRBV5-1|TRBJ1-2|NA|14|NA
TGCGCCAGCAGCTTGTGGGGGGCACACTATGGCTACACCTTC
CASSLWGAHYGYTF
>TRBV27|TRBJ1-5|TRBD1|16|NA
TGTGCCAGCAGTTTAATTGGGACAGGGGGGGTACAGCCCCAGCATTTT
CASSLIGTGGVQPQHF
>TRBV4-2|TRBJ2-3|TRBD2|15|NA
TGTGCCAGCCGCTTAGCGGGGGAAATCACAGATACGCAGTATTTT
CASRLAGEITDTQYF
>TRBV9|TRBJ1-6|NA|12|NA
TGTGCCAGCAGCCCCGGGGGGGGACCCCTCCACTTT
CASSPGGGPLHF
>TRBV2|TRBJ1-6|NA|12|NA
TGTGCCAGCAGGGTGGGTAATTCACCCCTCCACTTT
CASRVGNSPLHF
>TRBV23-1|TRBJ1-1|TRBD1|18|NA
TGCGCCAGCAGTCAGCGGGGTACAGGGGACCCTTCGAACACTGAAGCTTTCTTT
CASSQRGTGDPSNTEAFF
>TRBV2|TRBJ1-2|NA|14|NA
TGTGCCAGCAGTGAAGCGCCAGGGGTGTATGGCTACACCTTC
CASSEAPGVYGYTF
>TRBV7-9|TRBJ2-1|TRBD2|12|once
TGTGCCAGCACCCTGGGGGGGAATGAGCAGTTCTTC
CASTLGGNEQFF